The T cell receptor beta chain under discussion was sequenced for a study of blood T cell repertoires in COVID-19. Study-wide background: Donors in the United States, Italy and Spain gave samples during acute or convalescent COVID-19. T cells, B-cell-depleted T cells, or PBMCs provided the cDNA or gDNA that served as material.

Original processing methods: Amplification with reference gene primers provided the estimates of nucleated cell counts. Method: immunoSEQ multiplex PCR; TCRdb's copy keeps in-frame clones and lacks some. V and J calls and clone size are given by that table; D and trimming were obtained from the DNA. The sample carries more than 95,000 clones, roughly 90% recorded once. The CDR3 is 16 amino acids. Germline assignment: CDR1 SGHVS and CDR2 FQNEAQ. Trimming pared 1 base from V and 4 bases from J, leaving 11 bases between. The rearrangement joins TRBV7-8 to TRBJ1-6; tentatively, D is TRBD1 (6 bases). Sample: peripheral blood. This receptor was obtained from a human donor in a cohort sampled during active COVID-19. The CDR3 loop is CASSLGGTLYNSPLHF. The CDR3 DNA follows: TGTGCCAGCAGCTTAGGAGGGACACTTTATAATTCACCCCTCCACTTT.